Reported below is one T cell receptor (beta chain). This CDR3 has 16 amino acids. Looked up from germline, CDR1 is SGHVS and CDR2 is FQNEAQ. Trimming took off 0 bases at V and 7 bases at J, with 16 bases between the two ends. The sample originates from a study of blood T cell repertoires in COVID-19. Method: immunoSEQ multiplex PCR; TCRdb's copy keeps in-frame clones and lacks some. This sample yields some 210,000 clones, of which just under 85% are seen a single time; about 5.1% belongs to the top ten. This receptor was identified in an older woman with active or convalescent COVID-19. V and J are TRBV7-8 and TRBJ2-1, with D possibly TRBD2 on 6 matching bases. The sample comprised peripheral blood. CDR3 nucleotide sequence: TGTGCCAGCAGCTTAGCGCAAGGAGGGCCCTGGAATGAGCAGTTCTTC. It yields the protein CASSLAQGGPWNEQFF.